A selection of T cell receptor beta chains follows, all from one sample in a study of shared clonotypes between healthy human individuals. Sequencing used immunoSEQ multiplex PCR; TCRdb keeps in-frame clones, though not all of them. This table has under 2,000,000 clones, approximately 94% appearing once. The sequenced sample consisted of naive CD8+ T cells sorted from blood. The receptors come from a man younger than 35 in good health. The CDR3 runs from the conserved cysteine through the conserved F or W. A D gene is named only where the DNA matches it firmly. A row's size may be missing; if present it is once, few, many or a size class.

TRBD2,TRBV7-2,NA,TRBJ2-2,TGTGCCAGCAGCCCAGAACTAGCGGGGGGTCCCGGGGAGCTGTTTTTT,CASSPELAGGPGELFF
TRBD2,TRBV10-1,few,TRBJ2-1,TGCGCCAGCAGTTCTCGGACTAGCGGGTCCTACAATGAGCAGTTCTTC,CASSSRTSGSYNEQFF
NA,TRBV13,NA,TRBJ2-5,TGTGCCAGCAGCCATCCCGGGACGAGCCAAGAGACCCAGTACTTC,CASSHPGTSQETQYF
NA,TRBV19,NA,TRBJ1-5,TGTGCCAGTAGCCCCAATTGGGGTTATCAGCCCCAGCATTTT,CASSPNWGYQPQHF
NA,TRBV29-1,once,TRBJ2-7,TGCAGCGTTCTGAGGACAGACTCCTACGAGCAGTACTTC,CSVLRTDSYEQYF
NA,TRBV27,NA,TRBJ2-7,TGTGCCAGCAGTTTAGGTTGGGGCGGGCTCTACGAGCAGTACTTC,CASSLGWGGLYEQYF
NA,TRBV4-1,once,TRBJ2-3,TGCGCCAGCAGCCAAGAGAAAACCTCGGATACGCAGTATTTT,CASSQEKTSDTQYF
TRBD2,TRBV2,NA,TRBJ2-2,TGTGCCAGCAGCGAGACAGCGGGACTGGTGAACACCGGGGAGCTGTTTTTT,CASSETAGLVNTGELFF
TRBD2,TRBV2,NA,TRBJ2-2,TGTGCCAGCAGGGCATCGGGACTAGCGGTCCTCACCGGGGAGCTGTTTTTT,CASRASGLAVLTGELFF
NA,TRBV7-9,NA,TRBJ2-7,TGTGCCAGCAGCCCTCAGGGAAGAGAGCAGTACTTC,CASSPQGREQYF
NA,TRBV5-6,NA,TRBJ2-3,TGTGCCAGCAGCTCCGACGGGCGTACGCAGTATTTT,CASSSDGRTQYF
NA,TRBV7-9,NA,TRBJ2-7,TGTGCCAGCAGTCCAAAGGGGGGGCCCTCCTACGAGCAGTACTTC,CASSPKGGPSYEQYF
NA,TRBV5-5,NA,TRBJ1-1,TGTGCCAGCAGAGCCGACAGCACCAACACTGAAGCTTTCTTT,CASRADSTNTEAFF
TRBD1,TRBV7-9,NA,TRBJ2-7,TGTGCCAGCAGCCCGGGACAGGGTCCCCACGAGCAGTACTTC,CASSPGQGPHEQYF
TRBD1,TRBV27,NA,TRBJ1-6,TGTGCCAGCAGCTTTCGGACAGGTCCCTTCCTTTATAATTCACCCCTCCACTTT,CASSFRTGPFLYNSPLHF
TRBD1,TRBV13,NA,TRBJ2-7,TGTGCCAGCAGGAAACAGGGGGTGCCCTACGAGCAGTACTTC,CASRKQGVPYEQYF
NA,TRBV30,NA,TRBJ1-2,TGTGCCTGGAGTATAGGGCCTTCTTTTAACTATGGCTACACCTTC,CAWSIGPSFNYGYTF
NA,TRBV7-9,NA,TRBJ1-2,TGTGCCAGCAGCTTAGAAGGGCAGGGCCCCTATGGCTACACCTTC,CASSLEGQGPYGYTF
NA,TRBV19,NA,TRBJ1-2,TGTGCCAGTAGTTCCCACCCTGGTGGGGGCTACACCTTC,CASSSHPGGGYTF
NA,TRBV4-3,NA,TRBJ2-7,TGCGCCAGCAGCCAAGGCGGCAGCTCCTACGAGCAGTACTTC,CASSQGGSSYEQYF
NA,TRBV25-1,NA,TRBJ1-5,TGTGCCAGCAGTGAATTTGGGGACGGTCAGCCCCAGCATTTT,CASSEFGDGQPQHF
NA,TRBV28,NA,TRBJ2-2,TGTGCCAGCGCTACCTTCGGGACACAGTTTTTT,CASATFGTQFF
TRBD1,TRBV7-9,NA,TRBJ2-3,TGTGCCAGCAGCTTCGGGACAGGGGTGGGTGATACGCAGTATTTT,CASSFGTGVGDTQYF
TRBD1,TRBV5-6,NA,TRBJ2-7,TGTGCCAGCAGCATGGGACAGTCCTACGAGCAGTACTTC,CASSMGQSYEQYF
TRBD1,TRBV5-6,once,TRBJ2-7,TGTGCCAGCAGCGGGGACAGGGAATACGAGCAGTACTTC,CASSGDREYEQYF
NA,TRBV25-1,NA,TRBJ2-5,TGTGCCAGCAGTGAATATCTGGGTGGGGAGACCCAGTACTTC,CASSEYLGGETQYF
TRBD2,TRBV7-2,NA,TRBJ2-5,TGTGCCAGCAGCTTAGCTGGAACTAGCGGGACCCTCCAAGAGACCCAGTACTTC,CASSLAGTSGTLQETQYF
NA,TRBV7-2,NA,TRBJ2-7,TGTGCCAGCAGCTTACCCGTCCAGAAGGGGACATACGAGCAGTACTTC,CASSLPVQKGTYEQYF
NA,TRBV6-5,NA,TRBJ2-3,TGTGCCAGCAGTTACTCGGGTGGGTTCACAGATACGCAGTATTTT,CASSYSGGFTDTQYF
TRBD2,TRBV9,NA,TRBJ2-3,TGTGCCAGCAGCTTCAGCGGGGGAGGGACAGATACGCAGTATTTT,CASSFSGGGTDTQYF
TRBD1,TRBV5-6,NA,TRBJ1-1,TGTGCCAGCAGCGAGGGGACAGCAGCTTTCTTT,CASSEGTAAFF
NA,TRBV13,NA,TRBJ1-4,TGTGCCAGCAGCGACAGTAGTGAAAAACTGTTTTTT,CASSDSSEKLFF
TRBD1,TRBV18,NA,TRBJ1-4,TGTGCCAGCTCACCCCCGAGACAGGGGGTTACTAATGAAAAACTGTTTTTT,CASSPPRQGVTNEKLFF
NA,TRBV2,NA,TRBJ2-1,TGTGCCAGCAGAGATTATTCCTACAATGAGCAGTTCTTC,CASRDYSYNEQFF
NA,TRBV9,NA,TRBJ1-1,TGTGCCAGCAGCGTATCTGGGGGAGGCACTGAAGCTTTCTTT,CASSVSGGGTEAFF
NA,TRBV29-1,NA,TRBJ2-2,TGCAGCGTTGAAGATGGGCAGGGGATTGGGGAGCTGTTTTTT,CSVEDGQGIGELFF
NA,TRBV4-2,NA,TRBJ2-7,TGTGCCAGCAGCCAAGATCCGGGAACGTCTTGGGAGCAGTACTTC,CASSQDPGTSWEQYF
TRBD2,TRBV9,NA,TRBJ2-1,TGTGCCAGCAGCGAGCGGGAGGGAAACAATGAGCAGTTCTTC,CASSEREGNNEQFF
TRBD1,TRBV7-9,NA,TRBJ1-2,TGTGCCAGCAGCTTATCGACAGGGGTTAACTATGGCTACACCTTC,CASSLSTGVNYGYTF
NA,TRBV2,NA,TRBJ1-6,TGTGCCAGCCTAACAGGGTACGAACCCCTCCACTTT,CASLTGYEPLHF